These 3 T cell receptor beta chains were sequenced from one sample in a study of shared clonotypes between healthy human individuals. Sequenced by immunoSEQ multiplex PCR; TCRdb stores in-frame clones only, minus some. This sample yields 2,500,000 or so clones, of which more than 90% are seen a single time; over 0.12% belongs to the top ten. The sample comprised naive CD4+ T cells sorted from blood. Subset described: CD45RA+ positively selected. These TCRs come from a man aged 18 to 30 in good health.

The chain uses TRBV5-1 and TRBJ2-3; 8 bases are a match to TRBD1. Germline V lookup: CDR1 SGHRS, CDR2 YFSETQ. Trimming at V came to 1 base and at J to 4 bases, leaving 5 bases not matched to a gene. CDR3 length: 15 residues. CDR3 amino acids: CASSLSGGGSDTQYF. DNA for the CDR3: TGCGCCAGCAGCTTGTCAGGGGGCGGTTCAGATACGCAGTATTTT.

The gene calls are TRBV5-4 and TRBJ2-7, with D possibly being TRBD1 or TRBD2 (5 bases each). The CDR3 has 16 amino acids. The V end was cut by 4 bases, the J end by 6 bases, with 23 bases between. Germline CDR1 SGHNT, CDR2 YYREEE (reference sequence). The CDR3 nucleotides are TGTGCCAGCAGCCAATTGGGGACCCGAGCAACTAGCGAGCAGTACTTC. Translated, it gives CASSQLGTRATSEQYF.

This clone has just a few counts. The chain joins TRBV30 to TRBJ1-5; D gene uncertain. The CDR3 has 14 residues. V was pared by 5 bases and J by 2 bases, with 13 bases between. CDR1 is GTSNPN, CDR2 SVGIG, per germline (reference sequence). The CDR3 region has the DNA TGTGCCTGGCGGACTAAGGGCGGCAATCAGCCCCAGCATTTT. Translation: CAWRTKGGNQPQHF.